This T cell receptor beta chain was sequenced for a study of type 1 regulatory T cells. Study information: This in vitro CD4 product, T-allo10, is enriched for Tr1 cells and alloantigen-specific. Study results and caveats: Tr1 cells had a more restricted TCR repertoire than non-Tr1 cells.

TCRdb fed the reads into MiXCR, producing one record per CDR3 protein. The sample has tens of thousands of distinct CDR3 sequences, 20% seen once. This clonotype has at least ten counts. What it binds is not known. Per the germline V gene, CDR1 is SGHRS and CDR2 is YFSETQ. Trimming left V 0 bases short and J 10 bases short, with 14 bases between. This CDR3 is 14 amino acids long. The chain is built from TRBV5-1 and TRBJ2-1, with a tentative D call TRBD2 (5 bases). Sequenced material: cultured type 1 regulatory T (Tr1) cells, either the whole culture or a sorted fraction (not recorded which). This receptor was taken from a human donor in good health. CDR3 sequence reads: CASSLAIDEREQFF. In DNA, the CDR3 is TGCGCCAGCAGCTTGGCCATTGATGAGCGGGAGCAGTTCTTC.